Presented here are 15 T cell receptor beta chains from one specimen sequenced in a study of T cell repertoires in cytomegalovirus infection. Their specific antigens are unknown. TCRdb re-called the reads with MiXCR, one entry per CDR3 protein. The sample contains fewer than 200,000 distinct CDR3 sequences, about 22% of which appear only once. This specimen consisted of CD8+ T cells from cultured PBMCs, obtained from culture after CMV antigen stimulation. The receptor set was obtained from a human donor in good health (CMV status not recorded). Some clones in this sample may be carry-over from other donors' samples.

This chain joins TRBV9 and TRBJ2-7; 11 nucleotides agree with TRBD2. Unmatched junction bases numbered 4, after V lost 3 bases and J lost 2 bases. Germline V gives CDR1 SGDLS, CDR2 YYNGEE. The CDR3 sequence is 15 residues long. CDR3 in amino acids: CASSETSGAPYEQYF. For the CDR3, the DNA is TGTGCCAGCAGCGAGACTAGCGGGGCCCCCTACGAGCAGTACTTC.

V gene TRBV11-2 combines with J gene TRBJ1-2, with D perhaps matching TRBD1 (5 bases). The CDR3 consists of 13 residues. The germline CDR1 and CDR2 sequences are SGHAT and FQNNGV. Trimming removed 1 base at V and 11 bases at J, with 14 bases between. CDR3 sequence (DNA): TGTGCCAGCAGCTTAGCCGGGACGGGAAGTTACACCTTC. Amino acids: CASSLAGTGSYTF.

The CDR3 protein is CASSPTRGRPQHF. In nucleotides, the CDR3 is TGTGCCAGCAGTCCTACCCGCGGTCGGCCCCAGCATTTT. The chain employs TRBV6-4 and TRBJ1-5; the D is unclear. Germline V CDR1 and CDR2: MRHNA, SNTAGT. The CDR3 spans 13 residues. Trimming took 5 bases from V and 9 from J, leaving 14 bases between them.

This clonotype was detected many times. For the CDR3, the DNA is TGTGCCAGCAGCTTAGCGCGGGGGGGGCCCTACAATGAGCAGTTCTTC. Encoded protein: CASSLARGGPYNEQFF. J is TRBJ2-1 and V is TRBV7-8, with 9 bases fitting TRBD2. The CDR3 sequence is 16 residues long. The germline V gene encodes CDR1 SGHVS and CDR2 FQNEAQ. Germline trimming cut 0 bases from V and 2 bases from J; bases unmatched to any gene: 2.

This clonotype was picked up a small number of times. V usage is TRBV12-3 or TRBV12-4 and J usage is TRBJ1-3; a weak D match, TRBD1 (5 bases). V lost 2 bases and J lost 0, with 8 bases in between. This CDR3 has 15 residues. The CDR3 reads CASSLRGSSGNTIYF. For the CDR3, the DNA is TGTGCCAGCAGTTTAAGGGGCAGCTCTGGAAACACCATATATTTT.

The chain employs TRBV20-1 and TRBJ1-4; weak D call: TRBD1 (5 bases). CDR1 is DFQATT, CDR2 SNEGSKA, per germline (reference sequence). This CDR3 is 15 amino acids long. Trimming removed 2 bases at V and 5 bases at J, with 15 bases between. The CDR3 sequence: CSARPRLWGNEKLFF. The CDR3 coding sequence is TGCAGTGCTAGACCCCGCCTGTGGGGGAATGAAAAACTGTTTTTT.

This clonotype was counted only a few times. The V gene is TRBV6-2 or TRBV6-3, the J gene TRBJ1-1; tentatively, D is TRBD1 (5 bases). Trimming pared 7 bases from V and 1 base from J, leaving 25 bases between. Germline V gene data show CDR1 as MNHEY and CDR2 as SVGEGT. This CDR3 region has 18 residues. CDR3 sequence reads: CASTYHRDERYRNTEAFF. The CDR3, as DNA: TGTGCCAGCACCTACCACCGGGACGAAAGATATCGGAACACTGAAGCTTTCTTT.

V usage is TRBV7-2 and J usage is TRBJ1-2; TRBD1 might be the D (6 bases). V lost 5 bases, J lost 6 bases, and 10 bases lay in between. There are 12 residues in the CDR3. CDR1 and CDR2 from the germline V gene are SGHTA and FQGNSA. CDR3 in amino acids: CASSPRTDGYTF. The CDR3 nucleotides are TGTGCCAGCAGCCCCCGGACAGATGGCTACACCTTC.

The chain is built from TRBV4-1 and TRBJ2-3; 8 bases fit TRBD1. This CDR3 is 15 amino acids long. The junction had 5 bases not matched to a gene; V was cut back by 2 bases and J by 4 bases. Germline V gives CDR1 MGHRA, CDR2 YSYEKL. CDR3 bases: TGCGCCAGCAGCCAATACGACAGGGGAGCAGATACGCAGTATTTT. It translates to CASSQYDRGADTQYF.

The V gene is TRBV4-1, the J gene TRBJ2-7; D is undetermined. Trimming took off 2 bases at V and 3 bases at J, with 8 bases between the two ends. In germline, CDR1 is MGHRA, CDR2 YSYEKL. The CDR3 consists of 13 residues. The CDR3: CASSQTGFYEQYF. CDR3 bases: TGCGCCAGCAGCCAAACCGGGTTCTACGAGCAGTACTTC.

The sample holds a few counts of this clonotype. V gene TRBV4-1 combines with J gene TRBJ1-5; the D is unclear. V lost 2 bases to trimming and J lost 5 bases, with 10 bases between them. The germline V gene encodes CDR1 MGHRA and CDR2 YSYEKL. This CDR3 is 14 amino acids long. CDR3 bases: TGCGCCAGCAGCCAAAGGGAAGCGGATCAGCCCCAGCATTTT. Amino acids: CASSQREADQPQHF.

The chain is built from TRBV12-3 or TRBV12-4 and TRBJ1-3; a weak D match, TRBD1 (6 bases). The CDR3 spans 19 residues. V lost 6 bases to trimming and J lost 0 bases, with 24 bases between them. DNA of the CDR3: TGTGCCAGCAGCCCCTACGACACACCGGGACATGTCTCTGGAAACACCATATATTTT. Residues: CASSPYDTPGHVSGNTIYF.

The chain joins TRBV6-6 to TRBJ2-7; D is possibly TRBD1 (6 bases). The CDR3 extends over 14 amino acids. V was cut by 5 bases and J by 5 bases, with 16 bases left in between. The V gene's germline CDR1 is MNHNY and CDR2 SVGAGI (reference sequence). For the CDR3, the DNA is TGTGCCAGCAGTAACCCACAGGGTTTCAACGAGCAGTACTTC. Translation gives CASSNPQGFNEQYF.

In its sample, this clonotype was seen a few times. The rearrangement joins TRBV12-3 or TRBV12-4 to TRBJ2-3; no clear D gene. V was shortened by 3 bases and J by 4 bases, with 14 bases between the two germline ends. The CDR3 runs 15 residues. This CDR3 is CASSLTLGVADTQYF. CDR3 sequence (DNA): TGTGCCAGCAGTTTGACCCTCGGTGTGGCAGATACGCAGTATTTT.

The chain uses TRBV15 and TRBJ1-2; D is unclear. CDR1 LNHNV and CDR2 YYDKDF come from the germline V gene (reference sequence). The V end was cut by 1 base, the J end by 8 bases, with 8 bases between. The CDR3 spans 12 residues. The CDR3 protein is CATSRAARGYTF. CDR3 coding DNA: TGTGCCACCAGCAGAGCTGCGCGCGGCTACACCTTC.